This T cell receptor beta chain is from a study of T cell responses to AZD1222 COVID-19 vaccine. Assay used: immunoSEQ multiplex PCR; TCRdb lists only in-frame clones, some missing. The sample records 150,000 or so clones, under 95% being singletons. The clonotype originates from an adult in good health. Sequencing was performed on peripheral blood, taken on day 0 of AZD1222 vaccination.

As DNA, the CDR3 is TGTGCCAGCAGTTCCGGGACAGGGATTGCCTATGGCTACACCTTC. This encodes CASSSGTGIAYGYTF. The chain employs TRBV27 and TRBJ1-2; TRBD1 matches 9 bases. Germline CDR1 reads MNHEY; CDR2 reads SMNVEV (reference sequence). This CDR3 is built from 15 residues. Unmatched junction bases numbered 7, after V lost 4 bases and J lost 4 bases.